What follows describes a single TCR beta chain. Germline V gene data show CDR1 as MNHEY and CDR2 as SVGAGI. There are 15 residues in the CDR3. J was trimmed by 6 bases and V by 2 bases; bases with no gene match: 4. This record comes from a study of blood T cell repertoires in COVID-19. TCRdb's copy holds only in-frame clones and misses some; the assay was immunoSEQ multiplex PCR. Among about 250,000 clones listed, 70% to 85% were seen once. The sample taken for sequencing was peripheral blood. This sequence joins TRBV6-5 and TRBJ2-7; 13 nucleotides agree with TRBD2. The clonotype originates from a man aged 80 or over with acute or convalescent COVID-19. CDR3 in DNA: TGTGCCAGCAGTTACAGGACTAGCGGGGGCCCCGAGCAGTACTTC. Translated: CASSYRTSGGPEQYF.